This record looks at one T cell receptor (beta chain) sequence and its context. The antigen is undetermined. This sample stems from a study of PD-1 blockade in classical Hodgkin lymphoma. Study background: Patients received nivolumab 3 mg/kg intravenously every 2 weeks. Study-wide results and caveats: Lower baseline TCR diversity was reported for newly diagnosed patients than for healthy donors. The study found that TCR diversity rose significantly by C4D1 in CD4+ but not CD8+ cells.

Clones were sequenced by immunoSEQ multiplex PCR, and TCRdb holds only the in-frame ones, with some missing. Of 25,000 or so clones in the sample, approximately 87% are singletons; the top ten hold over 20%. Indicated time point: cycle 4 day 1 (C4D1), after more than 5 weeks of nivolumab. In every patient, relapse followed autologous stem cell transplantation, while exposure to brentuximab vedotin differed. Germline V gene data show CDR1 as LNHDA and CDR2 as SQIVND (reference sequence). The CDR3 spans 13 residues. Trimming left V 11 bases short and J 2 bases short, with 15 bases between. This material consisted of peripheral blood mononuclear cells (PBMCs), taken before the fourth cycle of nivolumab. The clonotype comes from a human donor with classical Hodgkin lymphoma. The V and J genes are TRBV19 and TRBJ1-2; no clear D. Here the CDR3 reads CASVGGFNYGYTF. CDR3 DNA sequence: TGTGCCTCCGTCGGCGGGTTCAACTATGGCTACACCTTC.